One and the same sample provided the 27 T cell receptor beta chains below, sequenced in a study of PD-1 blockade in classical Hodgkin lymphoma. The repertoire was sequenced with immunoSEQ multiplex PCR; TCRdb's copy has only in-frame clones and lacks some. Of 12,000 to 15,000 clones detected, more than 70% appear once; the ten largest clones hold roughly 4.4%. In every patient, relapse followed autologous stem cell transplantation, while exposure to brentuximab vedotin differed. The sequencing here drew on peripheral blood mononuclear cells (PBMCs), taken at baseline. Receptor source: a human donor with classical Hodgkin lymphoma.

The genes are TRBV7-9 and TRBJ1-1; TRBD1 aligns across 7 bases. This CDR3 is 16 amino acids long. The V gene's germline CDR1 is SEHNR and CDR2 FQNEAQ (reference sequence). V gave up 4 bases and J gave up 1 base; unmatched junction bases: 9. The CDR3 sequence: CASSWPGQATNTEAFF. For the CDR3, the DNA is TGTGCCAGCAGCTGGCCCGGACAGGCCACGAACACTGAAGCTTTCTTT.

The CDR3 DNA reads as TGTGCCAGCAGCCGGAGGGGGCTAGAAAACACCATATATTTT. This encodes CASSRRGLENTIYF. This chain links TRBV5-4 with TRBJ1-3, with TRBD1 identical over 7 bases. The CDR3 totals 14 residues. V lost 4 bases and J lost 6; bases outside the gene matches: 7. In germline, CDR1 is SGHNT, CDR2 YYREEE (reference sequence). The whole variable domain, remainder taken from reference TRBV5-4 and TRBJ1-3, is ETGVTQSPTHLIKTRGQQVTLRCSSQSGHNTVSWYQQALGQGPQFIFQYYREEENGRGNFPPRFSGLQFPNYSSELNVNALELDDSALYLCASSRRGLENTIYFGEGSWLTVV.

This chain connects TRBV11-1 to TRBJ1-1, with unresolved D. This CDR3 region has 11 residues. CDR1 and CDR2 (germline): SGHAT, FQDESV (reference sequence). The V end was cut by 5 bases, the J end by 5 bases, with 6 bases between. DNA for the CDR3: TGTGCCAGCAGCGCCCGGACTGAAGCTTTCTTT. Encoded protein: CASSARTEAFF.

In its sample, this clone was seen a few times. V usage is TRBV6-5 and J usage is TRBJ2-7; 9 bases line up with TRBD1. The length of the CDR3 is 15 residues. The germline CDR1 and CDR2 sequences are MNHEY and SVGAGI. Unmatched junction bases numbered 10, after V lost 7 bases and J lost 3 bases. DNA of the CDR3: TGTGCCAGCACCCTTACGCACAGGGGGCACTACGAGCAGTACTTC. Amino acids: CASTLTHRGHYEQYF.

Points on this clone: Other nucleotide sequences from this sample produce the same CDR3. This rearrangement joins TRBV2 to TRBJ2-5; D is unclear. CDR1 SNHLY and CDR2 FYNNEI come from the germline V gene. V lost 4 bases and J 5 bases, leaving 17 bases between the germline ends. The CDR3 has 15 amino acids. The CDR3 loop is CASSGSGPVRETQYF. The CDR3 DNA reads as TGTGCCAGCAGTGGGAGTGGGCCAGTTCGGGAGACCCAGTACTTC.

The rearrangement links TRBV4-1 to TRBJ2-7; the D is unclear. The germline CDR1 and CDR2 sequences are MGHRA and YSYEKL. The CDR3 has 16 residues. V lost 0 bases, J lost 1 base, and 13 bases lay in between. The CDR3 spells CASSQEVLSPSYEQYF. As DNA, the CDR3 is TGCGCCAGCAGCCAAGAGGTTCTGTCTCCTTCCTACGAGCAGTACTTC.

The gene calls are TRBV9 and TRBJ1-2; D ambiguous. Germline V gene lookup returns CDR1 SGDLS and CDR2 YYNGEE. This CDR3 is 15 amino acids long. Trimming left V 0 bases short and J 4 bases short, with 13 bases between. The CDR3 DNA is TGTGCCAGCAGCGTAGCTAACCCAGGCAGCTATGGCTACACCTTC. Translation gives CASSVANPGSYGYTF.

V and J are TRBV7-8 and TRBJ2-7; D possibly corresponds to TRBD1 (6 bases). The ends were cut back, 3 bases at V and 6 bases at J, with 15 bases in the middle. This CDR3 spans 14 amino acids. The germline gives CDR1 SGHVS, CDR2 FQNEAQ. The CDR3 spells CASSFPRVQGEQYF. As DNA, the CDR3 is TGTGCCAGCAGCTTTCCCCGTGTACAGGGCGAGCAGTACTTC.

This clone was counted a single time. The genes are TRBV5-1 and TRBJ2-5; D gene unclear. CDR1 is SGHRS, CDR2 YFSETQ, per germline. V was clipped by 2 bases and J by 7 bases, with 15 bases between them. The CDR3 has 14 residues. The CDR3 DNA follows: TGCGCCAGCAGCTTCGACCGACTTAGGCGGACCCAGTACTTC. Protein sequence: CASSFDRLRRTQYF.

The chain has TRBV19 and TRBJ1-2, with D perhaps TRBD1 (5 bases). CDR3 length: 14 residues. V lost 5 bases and J 4 bases, leaving 14 bases between the germline ends. Per the germline V gene, CDR1 is LNHDA and CDR2 is SQIVND (reference sequence). CDR3 sequence (DNA): TGTGCCAGTAGTGTCCTCCCAGGGAGCTATGGCTACACCTTC. This translates into CASSVLPGSYGYTF.

J is TRBJ2-1 and V is TRBV27; D is possibly TRBD2 (6 bases). Per the germline V gene, CDR1 is MNHEY and CDR2 is SMNVEV (reference sequence). The CDR3 length is 11 residues. The ends were cut back, 8 bases at V and 5 bases at J, with 7 bases in the middle. This CDR3 reads CASGGNNEQFF. The CDR3 nucleotides read TGTGCCAGCGGGGGGAACAATGAGCAGTTCTTC.

Only one count was recorded for this clone. The rearrangement uses TRBV2 and TRBJ1-5; unclear D gene. From germline, CDR1 is SNHLY and CDR2 FYNNEI. The CDR3 is 15 amino acids. The V gene lost 1 base and the J gene lost 7 bases, with 14 bases spanning the gap. The CDR3 nucleotides read TGTGCCAGCAGTGAAGAGGATCACGGTCGGCAGCCCCAGCATTTT. This codes for CASSEEDHGRQPQHF.

This clone was seen a single time. The chain combines TRBV6-6 with TRBJ2-3; D is tentatively TRBD1 or TRBD2 (6 bases each). Germline V gene sequence: CDR1 MNHNY, CDR2 SVGAGI (reference sequence). The CDR3 covers 15 residues. The V end was cut by 5 bases, the J end by 0 bases, with 12 bases between. CDR3 residues: CASSPIGGSTDTQYF. The CDR3 nucleotides read TGTGCCAGCAGTCCTATAGGGGGGAGCACAGATACGCAGTATTTT.

V gene TRBV10-2 combines with J gene TRBJ1-2; 7 bases match TRBD1. V lost 2 bases to trimming and J lost 2 bases; unmatched junction nucleotides: 8. CDR1 WSHSY and CDR2 SAAADI come from the germline V gene. CDR3 length: 16 amino acids. CDR3 sequence: CASSEISGGWNYGYTF. In nucleotides, the CDR3 is TGCGCCAGCAGTGAGATTTCAGGGGGATGGAACTATGGCTACACCTTC.

Comment on this clone: The junction does not match germline at one end; this may be a read error. CDR3: CAGSWTLNQPQHF. In nucleotides, the CDR3 is TGTGCCGGTAGTTGGACTCTCAATCAGCCCCAGCATTTT. The rearrangement joins TRBV19 to TRBJ1-5; D ambiguous. Germline loops: CDR1 LNHDA, CDR2 SQIVND (reference sequence). The CDR3 covers 13 residues.

The V gene is TRBV6-4, the J gene TRBJ1-1; 7 bases agree with TRBD1. V gave up 4 bases and J gave up 0 bases; unmatched junction bases: 2. Germline values: CDR1 MRHNA, CDR2 SNTAGT. The CDR3 loop spans 14 amino acids. In DNA, the CDR3 is TGTGCCAGCAGTGTGGACAGGATGAACACTGAAGCTTTCTTT. The encoded protein is CASSVDRMNTEAFF.

This clone has just a few counts. The chain combines TRBV5-4 with TRBJ1-2; D is ambiguous. The CDR3 runs 13 residues. V lost 6 bases to trimming and J lost 3 bases, with 12 bases between them. Germline CDR1 is SGHNT and CDR2 is YYREEE (reference sequence). CDR3 in amino acids: CASTPGFDYGYTF. The DNA for the CDR3 is TGTGCCAGCACCCCGGGGTTTGACTATGGCTACACCTTC.

J is TRBJ2-4 and V is TRBV12-5; 10 nucleotides agree with TRBD1. Trimming cost V 3 bases and J 0 bases; bases outside gene matches: 8. The CDR3 has 18 residues. The germline V gene encodes CDR1 LGHNT and CDR2 FRNRAP. The DNA of the CDR3 is TGTGCTAGTGGTTTAGGGACAGGGGCTGCCCCAGCCAAAAACATTCAGTACTTC. The encoded protein is CASGLGTGAAPAKNIQYF. Full variable domain (remainder filled in from reference TRBV12-5 and TRBJ2-4): DARVTQTPRHKVTEMGQEVTMRCQPILGHNTVFWYRQTMMQGLELLAYFRNRAPLDDSGMPKDRFSAEMPDATLATLKIQPSEPRDSAVYFCASGLGTGAAPAKNIQYFGAGTRLSVL.

This sequence joins TRBV11-2 and TRBJ1-1; no firm D call. Trimming left V 8 bases short and J 1 base short, with 11 bases between. Germline V lookup: CDR1 SGHAT, CDR2 FQNNGV. The CDR3 runs to 13 residues. The CDR3 DNA sequence: TGTGCCAGCCGAAACCGAGGGAACACTGAAGCTTTCTTT. Encoded protein: CASRNRGNTEAFF.

The V call is TRBV5-4, the J call TRBJ2-3; D call uncertain. In germline, CDR1 is SGHNT, CDR2 YYREEE (reference sequence). The length of the CDR3 is 13 residues. The V and J ends lost 2 bases and 0 bases respectively, with 4 bases between them. CDR3 nucleotide sequence: TGTGCCAGCAGCTTCTACAGCACAGATACGCAGTATTTT. This sequence encodes CASSFYSTDTQYF.

This CDR3 reads CASSLGASSGNTIYF. In nucleotides, the CDR3 is TGTGCCAGCAGCTTAGGGGCTAGCTCTGGAAACACCATATATTTT. This chain uses TRBV7-6 with TRBJ1-3, with D unresolved. The CDR3 extends over 15 amino acids. Germline-derived CDR1 and CDR2 are SGHVS and FNYEAQ. V was pared by 1 base and J by 0 bases, with 7 bases between.

The rearrangement links TRBV2 to TRBJ1-5; D gene ambiguous. This CDR3 region has 13 residues. Trimming cost V 6 bases and J 6 bases, with 12 bases left between them. Germline V lookup: CDR1 SNHLY, CDR2 FYNNEI. In DNA form, the CDR3 reads TGTGCCAGCAGCCCCGAGGCATCTCAGCCCCAGCATTTT. Amino acid sequence: CASSPEASQPQHF.

This rearrangement joins TRBV10-3 to TRBJ1-2; 9 positions match TRBD1. With 7 bases clipped from V and 5 bases from J, the junction kept 5 bases outside the gene matches. This CDR3 has 13 amino acids. Germline-derived CDR1 and CDR2 are ENHRY and SYGVKD. The CDR3 bases are TGTGCCATCATCCCTGGGACAGGGTATGGCTACACCTTC. Translation: CAIIPGTGYGYTF.

The chain uses TRBV4-3 and TRBJ2-1; perhaps D is TRBD1 or TRBD2 (6 bases each). Looked up from germline, CDR1 is LGHNA and CDR2 is YSLEER. The V end lost 1 base, the J end lost 13 bases, and 23 bases lay between the germline ends. CDR3 length: 16 residues. DNA of the CDR3: TGCGCCAGCAGCCAAGGTGGGGTAGGGGGGCAGGGCAGCCAGTTCTTC. It encodes CASSQGGVGGQGSQFF.

There are a few counts of this clone. The rearrangement joins TRBV29-1 to TRBJ2-7; 11 bases line up with TRBD1. V gave up 6 bases and J gave up 4 bases; unmatched junction bases: 5. The CDR3 has 13 amino acids. Germline CDR1 reads SQVTM; CDR2 reads ANQGSEA. CDR3 amino acids: CSVSGTGGYEQYF. CDR3 bases: TGCAGCGTATCCGGGACAGGGGGTTACGAGCAGTACTTC.

The V and J genes are TRBV9 and TRBJ2-3; tentative D call: TRBD1 (6 bases). The CDR3 totals 15 residues. The V end was cut by 0 bases, the J end by 4 bases, with 12 bases between. Germline loops: CDR1 SGDLS, CDR2 YYNGEE. CDR3 nucleotide sequence: TGTGCCAGCAGCGTAGCAGGGGTAAACGCAGATACGCAGTATTTT. Amino acid sequence: CASSVAGVNADTQYF.

About this clone: An end of the junction does not agree with germline; a read error may underlie this. The gene calls are TRBV27 and TRBJ2-4; D not certain. CDR3 length: 16 amino acids. The V gene's germline CDR1 is MNHEY and CDR2 SMNVEV (reference sequence). The CDR3 reads CASTPRVALAKSIQYF. The CDR3 region has the DNA TGTGCCAGCACCCCGCGCGTGGCTTTAGCCAAAAGCATTCAGTACTTC.